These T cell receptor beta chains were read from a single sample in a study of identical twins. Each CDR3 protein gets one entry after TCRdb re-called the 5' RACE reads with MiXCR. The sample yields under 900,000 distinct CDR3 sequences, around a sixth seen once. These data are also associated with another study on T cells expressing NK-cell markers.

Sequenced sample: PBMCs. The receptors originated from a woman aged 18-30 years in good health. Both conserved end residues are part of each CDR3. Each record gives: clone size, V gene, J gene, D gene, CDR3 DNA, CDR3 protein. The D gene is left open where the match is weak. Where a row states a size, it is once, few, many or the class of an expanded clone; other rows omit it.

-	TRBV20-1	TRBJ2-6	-	TGCAGTGCTCTACACTCTGGGGCCAACGTCCTGACTTTC	CSALHSGANVLTF
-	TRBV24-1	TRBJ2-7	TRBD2	TGTGCCACCAGTGATCTCACTAGCGGGGACTCCTACGAGCAGTACTTC	CATSDLTSGDSYEQYF
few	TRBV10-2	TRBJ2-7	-	TGCGCCAGCAGTGAGAGGGCAGAGGCGAGCTACGAGCAGTACTTC	CASSERAEASYEQYF
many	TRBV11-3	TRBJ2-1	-	TGTGCCAGCAGCTTAGGTGGTATTAGCGGCGATGAGCAGTTCTTC	CASSLGGISGDEQFF
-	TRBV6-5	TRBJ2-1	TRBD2	TGTGCCAGCAGTTATTCTCTAGCGGGAAACAATGAGCAGTTCTTC	CASSYSLAGNNEQFF
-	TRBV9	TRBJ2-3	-	TGTGCCAGCAGCCGCTCTCATGGAGCAGATACGCAGTATTTT	CASSRSHGADTQYF
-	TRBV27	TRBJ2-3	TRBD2	TGTGCCAGCAGTCGCAGGGGACTAGGGATCACAGATACGCAGTATTTT	CASSRRGLGITDTQYF
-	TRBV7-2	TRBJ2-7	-	TGTGCCAGCAGCCCTAACCAGGTCTACGAGCAGTACTTC	CASSPNQVYEQYF
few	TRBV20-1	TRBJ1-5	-	TGCAGTGCAGTGGGGTTGGTAGTCGATAGCAATCAGCCCCAGCATTTT	CSAVGLVVDSNQPQHF
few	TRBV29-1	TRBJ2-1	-	TGCAGCGTTTCCAAGGCTACTCAGAACGAGCAGTTCTTC	CSVSKATQNEQFF
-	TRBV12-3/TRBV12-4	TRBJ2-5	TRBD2	TGTGCCAGCAGTTTCGGTATAGCGGGGACGGAGACCCAGTACTTC	CASSFGIAGTETQYF
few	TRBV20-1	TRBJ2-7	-	TGCAGTGCTAGTTGGAGTAGGACTTCCTACGAGCAGTACTTC	CSASWSRTSYEQYF
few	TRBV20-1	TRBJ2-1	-	TGCAGTGCTGCCCGAATGCTAGGACGGCCCTACAATGAGCAGTTCTTC	CSAARMLGRPYNEQFF
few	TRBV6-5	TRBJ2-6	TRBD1	TGTGCCAGCAGTTACTTAGGACAGGGGGCTGGGGCCAACGTCCTGACTTTC	CASSYLGQGAGANVLTF
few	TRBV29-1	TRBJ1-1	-	TGTACAGACAGCAACACTGAAGCTTTCTTT	CTDSNTEAFF
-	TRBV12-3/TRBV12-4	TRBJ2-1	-	TGTGCCAGCAGTTTAGCGCGGGGTACCTTAATAAATGAGCAGTTCTTC	CASSLARGTLINEQFF
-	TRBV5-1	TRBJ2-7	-	TGCGCCAGCAGCAACGGGGAAGGTAGTTTGTGGCCCTACGAGCAGTACTTC	CASSNGEGSLWPYEQYF
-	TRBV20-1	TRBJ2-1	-	TGCAGTGCTAAGCCCAAAAGCGTCTTGTACAATGAGCAGTTCTTC	CSAKPKSVLYNEQFF
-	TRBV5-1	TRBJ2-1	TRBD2	TGCGCCAGCAGCTTCCCCCCCGGGACTAGCGGGAACTATGAGCAGTTCTTC	CASSFPPGTSGNYEQFF
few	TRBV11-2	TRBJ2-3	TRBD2	TGTGCCAGCAGCGAAGCCACCGGACTAGCGGGGGGCACAGATACGCAGTATTTT	CASSEATGLAGGTDTQYF
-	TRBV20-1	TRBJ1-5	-	TGCAGTGCTAGATCCGGGATGCAGCCCCAGCATTTT	CSARSGMQPQHF
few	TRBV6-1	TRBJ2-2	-	TGTGCCAGCAGCCCCGGACAGTCCGGGGAGCTGTTTTTT	CASSPGQSGELFF